This T cell receptor beta chain stems from a study of vaccination and CD4 T cells after COVID-19. For the study at large: The authors used overlapping spike peptides from SARS-CoV-2, HCoV-NL63, HCoV-OC43 and HCoV-229E to stimulate cells. The study, taken as a whole, reports: Reactive clone data from convalescent patients indicated a median of approximately 90% appearing only post-vaccination.

This clonotype was seen only a few times. Its specificity is unknown. V shed 4 bases and J 8 bases; nucleotides not matched to a gene: 6. CDR1 is MDHEN, CDR2 SYDVKM, per germline. The CDR3 has 16 amino acids. An Oncomine TCR Beta short-read assay was used to sequence the DNA from cultured CD4+ T cells. TCRdb re-called the PCR reads with MiXCR, one entry per CDR3 protein. This sample has about 11,000 distinct CDR3 sequences, with 31% found just once. Treatment in this sample: roughly nine-day PBMC culture with coronavirus spike peptide pools or control peptides (ViraFEST assay). Sample: CD4+ T cells from blood, cultured in vitro. V usage is TRBV28 and J usage is TRBJ2-1; 15 bases line up with TRBD2. The clonotype was recovered from a human donor who had recovered from COVID-19. CDR3 DNA sequence: TGTGCCAGCAGTTCAGGACTAGCGGGAGGGTTCGATGAGCAGTTCTTC. It specifies CASSSGLAGGFDEQFF.